The source of this TCR beta chain is a study of post-analysis software for immune sequencing data. Study-level findings and limits: Patients had higher frequencies than controls of a handful of TRBV segments, including TRBV5-6, TRBV5-1 and TRBV20-1.

The CDR3 consists of 18 residues. V lost 0 bases to trimming and J lost 3 bases; unmatched junction nucleotides: 10. Germline CDR1 and CDR2: MGHRA and YSYEKL. As concerns this clonotype: Its antigen is not known.

Sequencing libraries made from TCR beta cDNA carried unique molecular identifiers. TCRdb fed the PCR reads into MiXCR, producing one record per CDR3 protein. The sample carries some 700,000 distinct CDR3 sequences, around 60% recorded once. The sequencing input was blood. This receptor was identified in a girl aged 2-10 years with multiple sclerosis. This chain joins TRBV4-1 and TRBJ2-5; 10 positions match TRBD1. CDR3 amino acids: CASSQESWDRGRKETQYF. For the CDR3, the DNA is TGCGCCAGCAGCCAAGAGAGTTGGGACAGGGGAAGGAAAGAGACCCAGTACTTC.